Below are 21 T cell receptor beta chains sequenced from a single sample in a study of T cells in Graves' hyperthyroidism and ophthalmopathy. Amplification of TCR beta CDR3 regions was performed using RNA transcripts as template. The study used the HTBI primer set for a first-round RT-PCR of the TCR CDR3. TCRdb analysed the multiplex PCR reads with MiXCR anew, one entry per CDR3 protein. The sample gives hundreds of thousands of distinct CDR3 sequences, around 42% of which show up once; 8.2% is in the top ten. The material sequenced was peripheral blood or thyroid tissue (not recorded which). The source of these receptors is a woman younger than 35 with Graves' hyperthyroidism.

This clonotype has just one count. This chain links TRBV15 with TRBJ1-1; D ambiguous. This CDR3 has 16 amino acids. Per germline, CDR1 LNHNV and CDR2 YYDKDF (reference sequence). Trimming stripped 7 bases from V and 1 base from J, with 19 bases between. Written as DNA, the CDR3 is TGTGCCACCACCGTTACAGACGAGGGCCAGAACACTGAAGCTTTCTTT. This translates into CATTVTDEGQNTEAFF.

This clonotype occurred a few times. The chain is built from TRBV6-1 and TRBJ1-5, with unresolved D. The CDR3 contains 12 residues. Germline V gene data show CDR1 as MNHNS and CDR2 as SASEGT. Trimming took off 5 bases at V and 4 bases at J, with 6 bases between the two ends. The CDR3 nucleotides are TGTGCCAGCAGTACCTGGAATCAGCCCCAGCATTTT. Translated: CASSTWNQPQHF.

This clonotype turned up a few times. The rearrangement uses TRBV7-6 and TRBJ2-2; 12 nucleotides match TRBD2. Germline loops: CDR1 SGHVS, CDR2 FNYEAQ. The V gene end was trimmed by 5 bases and the J gene end by 9 bases; junction bases not matched to a gene: 10. This CDR3 contains 16 residues. The CDR3 DNA follows: TGTGCCAGCAGCGGATACCCACTAGCGGGAGGATGGGAGCTGTTTTTT. It specifies CASSGYPLAGGWELFF.

Points on this clonotype: Germline is not matched at one junction end, which may reflect a read error. This chain connects TRBV10-3 to TRBJ1-1; tentative D call: TRBD1 (6 bases). The V gene's germline CDR1 is ENHRY and CDR2 SYGVKD. The CDR3 loop spans 14 amino acids. As DNA, the CDR3 is TGTGCCAGCAGTTACGCCACAGGGAGGACTGAAGCTTTCTTT. This sequence encodes CASSYATGRTEAFF.

At least ten counts were recorded for this clonotype. At one of its ends the junction is not consistent with the germline gene, which may arise from a read error. J is TRBJ1-1 and V is TRBV7-9; D is possibly TRBD1 (5 bases). The CDR3 is 14 amino acids. Germline assignment: CDR1 SEHNR and CDR2 FQNEAQ (reference sequence). CDR3 coding DNA: TGCGCCAGCAGCTCGGGACGTTTGAACACTGAAGCTTTCTTT. This sequence encodes CASSSGRLNTEAFF.

The DNA of the CDR3 is TGTGCCAGCAGCGTTAACATACGGACAGACATGAACACTGAAGCTTTCTTT. Its protein is CASSVNIRTDMNTEAFF. The chain recombines TRBV9 with TRBJ1-1; D perhaps matches TRBD1 (6 bases). From germline, CDR1 is SGDLS and CDR2 YYNGEE. V was pared by 2 bases and J by 0 bases, with 17 bases between. The CDR3 length is 17 residues.

The chain recombines TRBV2 with TRBJ2-1, with a possible D match to TRBD1 (5 bases). The V end was cut by 7 bases, the J end by 3 bases, with 16 bases between. Germline-derived CDR1 and CDR2 are SNHLY and FYNNEI. CDR3 length: 15 residues. In DNA, the CDR3 is TGTGCCAGCATCCCGGCTCCAGGGTACTACAATGAGCAGTTCTTC. This sequence encodes CASIPAPGYYNEQFF.

This clonotype was recorded many times. This sequence joins TRBV7-2 and TRBJ1-5; perhaps TRBD1 as D (6 bases). The germline V gene has CDR1 SGHTA and CDR2 FQGNSA. V was trimmed by 5 bases and J by 6 bases, leaving 11 bases between them. The CDR3 spans 13 residues. As DNA, the CDR3 is TGTGCCAGCAGCCTAACACAGGGTCAGCCCCAGCATTTT. Amino acid sequence: CASSLTQGQPQHF.

The chain employs TRBV7-2 and TRBJ1-1, with a weak D call TRBD1 (5 bases). From germline, CDR1 is SGHTA and CDR2 FQGNSA. V was cut by 5 bases and J by 11 bases, with 15 bases left in between. The CDR3 has 12 residues. CDR3 bases: TGTGCCAGCAGCCCACGACAGAGGTCTGCTTTCTTT. Its protein product is CASSPRQRSAFF.

This clonotype was seen a handful of times. CDR3 sequence (DNA): TGTGCCAGCAGCGTGCGTCCGGGACTAGCGGGAAACGTCGAGCAGTACTTC. Translating it yields CASSVRPGLAGNVEQYF. The rearrangement uses TRBV7-9 and TRBJ2-7, with 13 bases aligning to TRBD2. After removal of 5 bases from V and 6 bases from J, the junction contained 13 bases not matched to a gene. Per germline, CDR1 SEHNR and CDR2 FQNEAQ (reference sequence). This CDR3 spans 17 amino acids. Looking up the rest from reference TRBV7-9 and TRBJ2-7 gives the full variable domain: DTGVSQNPRHKITKRGQNVTFRCDPISEHNRLYWYRQTLGQGPEFLTYFQNEAQLEKSRLLSDRFSAERPKGSFSTLEIQRTEQGDSAMYLCASSVRPGLAGNVEQYFGPGTRLTVT.

In this sample, this clonotype turned up once. The chain joins TRBV10-3 to TRBJ1-6, with no clear D. This CDR3 has 13 residues. V lost 2 bases and J 10 bases, leaving 9 bases between the germline ends. Looked up from germline, CDR1 is ENHRY and CDR2 is SYGVKD. CDR3 protein: CAISEMAGSPLHF. CDR3 coding DNA: TGTGCCATCAGTGAGATGGCGGGCTCACCCCTCCACTTT.

This clonotype was observed at least ten times. The chain joins TRBV10-3 to TRBJ2-7; D ambiguous. CDR1 and CDR2 from the germline V gene are ENHRY and SYGVKD. The CDR3 sequence is 14 residues long. Trimming cost V 2 bases and J 2 bases, with 10 bases left between them. The CDR3 here is CAISERADTYEQYF. The CDR3 region has the DNA TGTGCCATCAGTGAGAGGGCGGATACCTACGAGCAGTACTTC.

The chain joins TRBV9 to TRBJ2-5, with 10 positions matching TRBD1. CDR3 length: 17 amino acids. Germline-derived CDR1 and CDR2 are SGDLS and YYNGEE. V lost 0 bases and J lost 11; bases outside the gene matches: 16. The CDR3: CASSVVGRGTGVDEQYF. In nucleotides, the CDR3 is TGTGCCAGCAGCGTAGTGGGGCGAGGGACAGGGGTGGATGAGCAGTACTTC.

The chain combines TRBV12-5 with TRBJ1-1; no clear D gene. CDR1 LGHNT and CDR2 FRNRAP come from the germline V gene. V gave up 4 bases and J gave up 3 bases, with 21 bases separating them. The CDR3 has 17 amino acids. In nucleotides, the CDR3 is TGTGCTAGTGGTTCGCTCCGGCTCAGCGGCCTGGACACTGAAGCTTTCTTT. Protein sequence: CASGSLRLSGLDTEAFF.

This chain connects TRBV19 to TRBJ1-6, with D possibly being TRBD1 (5 bases). The length of the CDR3 is 18 residues. V was shortened by 7 bases and J by 7 bases, with 26 bases between the two germline ends. Germline CDR1 is LNHDA and CDR2 is SQIVND (reference sequence). Here the CDR3 DNA reads TGTGCCAGTAAAAGATCTCGCAGGGACCACAACTCCAATTCACCCCTCCACTTT. Protein product: CASKRSRRDHNSNSPLHF.

This clonotype was observed many times. CDR3 sequence: CATSEGGAYGYTF. CDR3 DNA: TGTGCCACCAGCGAAGGGGGCGCTTATGGCTACACCTTC. The chain carries TRBV24-1 and TRBJ1-2, with TRBD1 matching over 7 bases. Losses at the gene ends were 7 bases for V and 5 bases for J; bases not matched to a gene: 6. Germline V gene lookup returns CDR1 KGHDR and CDR2 SFDVKD. The CDR3 has 13 amino acids.

V gene TRBV7-3 combines with J gene TRBJ2-7; D might be TRBD1 (6 bases). CDR3 size: 16 residues. V lost 3 bases, J lost 3 bases, and 18 bases lay in between. The germline V gene has CDR1 SGHTA and CDR2 FQGTGA. CDR3 residues: CASSLEGGSVNYEQYF. In DNA, the CDR3 is TGTGCCAGCAGCTTGGAAGGGGGTAGCGTCAACTACGAGCAGTACTTC.

V gene TRBV12-3 or TRBV12-4 combines with J gene TRBJ2-5; D perhaps matches TRBD2 (6 bases). The CDR3 contains 14 residues. The V end lost 6 bases, the J end lost 1 base, and 12 bases lay between the germline ends. In DNA form, the CDR3 reads TGTGCCAGCAGAAGTGGAGCGGGCCAAGAGACCCAGTACTTC. Protein: CASRSGAGQETQYF.

This clonotype was detected ten times or more. The V and J genes are TRBV7-9 and TRBJ1-2, with 7 nucleotides matching TRBD1. The trim removed 5 bases at V and 3 bases at J, leaving 6 bases unmatched. The CDR3 is 14 amino acids. The germline V gene has CDR1 SEHNR and CDR2 FQNEAQ (reference sequence). CDR3 coding DNA: TGTGCCAGCAGCATAACGGGACAGTACTATGGCTACACCTTC. Residues: CASSITGQYYGYTF.

This clonotype has a handful of counts. J is TRBJ2-5 and V is TRBV7-2; the D is unclear. Germline V gene lookup returns CDR1 SGHTA and CDR2 FQGNSA. V lost 5 bases and J lost 0, with 4 bases in between. The CDR3 loop spans 12 amino acids. The CDR3 nucleotides are TGTGCCAGCAGCAAATACCAAGAGACCCAGTACTTC. This gives the protein CASSKYQETQYF.

V gene TRBV29-1 combines with J gene TRBJ1-1, with 7 bases fitting TRBD1. The V gene's germline CDR1 is SQVTM and CDR2 ANQGSEA. There are 18 residues in the CDR3. Unmatched junction bases numbered 13, after V lost 0 bases and J lost 0 bases. CDR3 bases: TGCAGCGTTGAAGATCGAAGGACAGGTCGCCCGATGAACACTGAAGCTTTCTTT. It is translated as CSVEDRRTGRPMNTEAFF.